These 11 T cell receptor beta chains were all obtained from the same sample, sequenced in a study of control samples from healthy donors and cancer patients. Sequenced by immunoSEQ multiplex PCR; TCRdb stores in-frame clones only, minus some. The sample lists about 250,000 clones, over 75% occurring once. Sequencing was done on a sample of PBMCs. The receptors shown here come from a woman aged 60-70 years with lung cancer.

A word on this clone: The same CDR3 is also encoded by other DNA sequences in this sample. The rearrangement joins TRBV30 to TRBJ2-7, with no clear D. This CDR3 spans 11 amino acids. V gave up 0 bases and J gave up 4 bases, with 4 bases separating them. Germline V gene data show CDR1 as GTSNPN and CDR2 as SVGIG (reference sequence). CDR3 region: CAWSVRYEQYF. The DNA for the CDR3 is TGTGCCTGGAGTGTGCGATACGAGCAGTACTTC.

CDR3 sequence: CASSYNDRTYEQYF. The DNA of the CDR3 is TGCGCCAGCAGCTACAATGACAGGACCTACGAGCAGTACTTC. The V call is TRBV5-1, the J call TRBJ2-7, with TRBD1 as a possible D gene (6 bases). Germline loops: CDR1 SGHRS, CDR2 YFSETQ. Trimming cost V 3 bases and J 2 bases, with 12 bases left between them. The CDR3 contains 14 residues.

This clone came up a few times. The rearrangement uses TRBV13 and TRBJ2-3, with TRBD1 matching over 10 bases. With V trimmed by 5 bases and J by 4 bases, 9 bases remained unmatched. CDR1 and CDR2 from the germline V gene are PRHDT and FYEKMQ (reference sequence). The CDR3 has 16 residues. CDR3 bases: TGTGCCAGCAGCACTAGGGACAGGGGCCTGTCAGATACGCAGTATTTT. This encodes CASSTRDRGLSDTQYF.

The DNA for the CDR3 is TGTGCCAGCAGTATTTCGACTGAAGCTTTCTTT. The encoded protein is CASSISTEAFF. The gene calls are TRBV2 and TRBJ1-1; D gene uncertain. Trimming pared 5 bases from V and 5 bases from J, leaving 6 bases between. The CDR3 runs to 11 residues. Germline V CDR1 and CDR2: SNHLY, FYNNEI.

V usage is TRBV6-5 and J usage is TRBJ2-7; TRBD1 might be the D (6 bases). The CDR3 spans 13 residues. Germline assignment: CDR1 MNHEY and CDR2 SVGAGI. V was pared by 6 bases and J by 5 bases, with 14 bases between. The CDR3 region is CASRVNRDNEQYF. The CDR3 coding sequence is TGTGCCAGCAGAGTTAACAGGGACAACGAGCAGTACTTC.

This chain connects TRBV24-1 to TRBJ2-3; D possibly corresponds to TRBD1 (6 bases). Germline lookup yields CDR1 KGHDR and CDR2 SFDVKD. V gave up 4 bases and J gave up 4 bases, with 17 bases separating them. The CDR3 contains 16 residues. CDR3 sequence: CATSEPEQGNADTQYF. CDR3 DNA: TGTGCCACCAGTGAACCCGAACAGGGAAACGCAGATACGCAGTATTTT.

V gene TRBV7-9 combines with J gene TRBJ1-1; D ambiguous. Germline V gives CDR1 SEHNR, CDR2 FQNEAQ (reference sequence). This CDR3 comprises 12 residues. Trimming left V 2 bases short and J 4 bases short, with 5 bases between. The CDR3 DNA sequence: TGTGCCAGCAGCTTAACGGCCACTGAAGCTTTCTTT. This codes for CASSLTATEAFF.

This chain uses TRBV9 with TRBJ1-1, with 7 bases fitting TRBD1. J gave up 8 bases and V 0 bases, and 4 bases lay outside the gene matches. The germline V gene encodes CDR1 SGDLS and CDR2 YYNGEE. This CDR3 contains 13 residues. The CDR3 reads CASSVAGDSEAFF. The CDR3 DNA reads TGTGCCAGCAGCGTAGCCGGGGACAGCGAAGCTTTCTTT.

This chain connects TRBV4-1 to TRBJ1-4; D is undetermined. The CDR3 loop spans 11 amino acids. Trimming removed 8 bases from V and 4 bases from J, with 5 bases in between. Germline assignment: CDR1 MGHRA and CDR2 YSYEKL. The CDR3 protein is CASGDNEKLFF. Written as DNA, the CDR3 is TGCGCCAGCGGCGATAATGAAAAACTGTTTTTT.

This chain links TRBV5-1 with TRBJ2-3; the D call may be TRBD1 or TRBD2 (5 bases each). The CDR3 length is 15 residues. V lost 5 bases and J 2 bases, leaving 15 bases between the germline ends. The germline V gene has CDR1 SGHRS and CDR2 YFSETQ. Here the CDR3 reads CASSFHRDPTDTQYF. The CDR3, as DNA: TGCGCCAGCAGTTTCCACCGGGACCCCACAGATACGCAGTATTTT.

This sequence joins TRBV20-1 and TRBJ1-1; the match to TRBD1 covers 7 bases. Per germline, CDR1 DFQATT and CDR2 SNEGSKA (reference sequence). CDR3 length: 14 residues. V lost 3 bases to trimming and J lost 3 bases; unmatched junction nucleotides: 7. The CDR3 sequence: CSASDRARYTEAFF. The CDR3 DNA follows: TGCAGTGCTAGTGACAGGGCTCGGTACACTGAAGCTTTCTTT.